This T cell receptor beta chain was sequenced for a study of T-cell reconstitution after alpha-beta-depleted transplantation in children. Study findings and constraints: Diversity of TCRbeta at day 60 was high in some patients, arising from surviving recipient T cells and thymic progenitors. By about two months after transplant, alpha-beta T cells reportedly arose from several hundred graft clones that had expanded. Diversity and T-cell counts at one year after transplant derived mostly from new T cells.

Trimming took 4 bases from V and 7 from J; bases not matched to a gene: 12. Per germline, CDR1 SGHTA and CDR2 FQGNSA. This CDR3 is 16 amino acids long. Construction of the TCRbeta library involved unique molecular identifiers. TCRdb independently ran MiXCR on the PCR reads; one entry per CDR3 protein. This table has fewer than 450,000 distinct CDR3 sequences, 16% appearing once. This clonotype appeared a few times. Its antigen is unknown. The sequence derives from a male patient between 2 and 10 years old who had a stem cell transplant for acute lymphoblastic leukemia, so the T cells may come from the graft donor. V gene TRBV7-2 combines with J gene TRBJ2-1; TRBD1 matches at 8 bases. The source material was PBMCs, mostly from graft donor cells, sampled 360 days after TCRalphabeta/CD19-depleted stem cell transplant. The CDR3 is CASSSGQGAWGNEQFF. The CDR3, as DNA: TGTGCCAGCAGCTCTGGACAGGGCGCATGGGGGAATGAGCAGTTCTTC.